This T cell receptor (beta chain) stems from a study of blood T cell repertoires in COVID-19. Germline values: CDR1 SEHNR, CDR2 FQNEAQ (reference sequence). CDR3 length: 17 residues. V lost 3 bases, J lost 0 bases, and 16 bases lay in between. Clones were read by immunoSEQ multiplex PCR, and TCRdb kept only the in-frame ones, dropping some. The sample lists about 59,000 clones; 79% were seen once. The V and J genes are TRBV7-9 and TRBJ2-3, with a possible D match to TRBD1 (6 bases). Sequencing was carried out using peripheral blood. This sequence originates from a man between 60 and 75 years old with acute or convalescent COVID-19. The CDR3 is CASSLGFRGRSTDTQYF. The CDR3 region has the DNA TGTGCCAGCAGCTTGGGGTTCAGGGGTCGGAGCACAGATACGCAGTATTTT.